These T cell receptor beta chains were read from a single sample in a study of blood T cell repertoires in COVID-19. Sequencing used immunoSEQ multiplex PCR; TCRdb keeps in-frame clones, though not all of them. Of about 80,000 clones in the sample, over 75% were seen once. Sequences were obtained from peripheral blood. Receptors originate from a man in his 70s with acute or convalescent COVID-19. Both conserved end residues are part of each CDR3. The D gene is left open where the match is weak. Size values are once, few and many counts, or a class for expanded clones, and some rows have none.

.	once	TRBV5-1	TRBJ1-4	TGCGCCAGCAGCTTGGGGCCCGCGGTGGAAAAACTGTTTTTT	CASSLGPAVEKLFF
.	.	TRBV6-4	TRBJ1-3	TGTGCCAGCAGCGAAACTAGCTCTGGAAACACCATATATTTT	CASSETSSGNTIYF
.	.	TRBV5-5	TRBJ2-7	TGTGCCAGCAGCTACGGAGGGGGCGAGTACTACGAGCAGTACTTC	CASSYGGGEYYEQYF
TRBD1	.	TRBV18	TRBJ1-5	TGTGCCAGCTCACCGGGACAGCCATCTATGGAGCCCCAGCATTTT	CASSPGQPSMEPQHF
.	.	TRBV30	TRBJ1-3	TGTGCCTGGAATAGGGGCCCTGGAAACACCATATATTTT	CAWNRGPGNTIYF
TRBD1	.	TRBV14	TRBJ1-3	TGTGCCAGCAGCCCCCGGACAGGGTCGGCTGGAAACACCATATATTTT	CASSPRTGSAGNTIYF
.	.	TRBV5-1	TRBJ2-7	TGCGCCAGCAGCTTATGGCTAGCCAAAGACTACGAGCAGTACTTC	CASSLWLAKDYEQYF
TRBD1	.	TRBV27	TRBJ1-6	TGTGCCAGCAGTCCCCGACAGGGCGAGGGCTTCAGGTCACCCCTCCACTTT	CASSPRQGEGFRSPLHF
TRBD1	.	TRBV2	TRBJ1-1	TGTGCCAGCAGTGAAGCCGGGAGGGGGCAAGCTTTCTTT	CASSEAGRGQAFF
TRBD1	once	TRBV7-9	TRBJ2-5	TGTGCCAGCAGCTTAGGACAGGGTTGGCCGGAGACCCAGTACTTC	CASSLGQGWPETQYF
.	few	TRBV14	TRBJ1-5	TGTGCCAGCAGCCAAGGGGCTAGCAATCAGCCCCAGCATTTT	CASSQGASNQPQHF
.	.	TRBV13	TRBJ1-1	TGTGCCAGCAGCTCAGCGTCGGGGGGCGGGATGAACACTGAAGCTTTCTTT	CASSSASGGGMNTEAFF
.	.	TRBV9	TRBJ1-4	TGTGCCAGCAGCCTAGCGACAGGCAGTAATGAAAAACTGTTTTTT	CASSLATGSNEKLFF
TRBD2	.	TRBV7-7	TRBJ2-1	TGTGCTAGCAGCCCAATACTTGGGAGGGCCAATGAGCAGTTCTTC	CASSPILGRANEQFF
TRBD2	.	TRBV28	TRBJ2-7	TGTGCCAGCAGTTTGCCACTAGCGGGAGTCGAGCAGTACTTC	CASSLPLAGVEQYF
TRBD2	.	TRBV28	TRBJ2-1	TGTGCCAGCAGTGTACCGGGGGGTGAGCAGTTCTTC	CASSVPGGEQFF
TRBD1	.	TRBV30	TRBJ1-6	TGTGCCTGGAGTCGGACAGGGGGCATAGGTTCACCCCTCCACTTT	CAWSRTGGIGSPLHF
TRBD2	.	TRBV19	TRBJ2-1	TGTGCCAGTGCGCCCGGGGGGGAGCCGTACAATGAGCAGTTCTTC	CASAPGGEPYNEQFF
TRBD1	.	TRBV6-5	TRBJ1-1	TGTGCCAGCAGGCGACAGGGTGAAGCTTTCTTT	CASRRQGEAFF
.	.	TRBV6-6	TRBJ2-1	TGTGCCAGCTCCAGGGGGGACAGCAACAATGAGCAGTTCTTC	CASSRGDSNNEQFF